The rows below give T cell receptor beta chains drawn from one sample of a study of CD4+ T cells in melanoma. Clones were sequenced by immunoSEQ multiplex PCR, and TCRdb holds only the in-frame ones, with some missing. Found here are about 10,000 clones, around 79% of them singletons; the top ten hold more than 20%. The sample was cells from a culture (not recorded whether cultured in vitro). The receptors stem from a human donor with melanoma. Each CDR3 is given with its conserved first and last residue. Each record gives: CDR3 DNA, CDR3 protein, D gene, J gene, clone size, CDR3 length, V gene. D genes are given only for firm matches. Clone size, where shown, is once, few, many, or a class for clones that have expanded.

TGCGCCAGCAGCTTTCTTGAGACAGGGATATCGAACACCGGGGAGCTGTTTTTT,CASSFLETGISNTGELFF,TRBD1,TRBJ2-2,medium-sized,18,TRBV5-1
TGCAGTGCTAGTGTGGATTACGAGCAGTACTTC,CSASVDYEQYF,-,TRBJ2-7,-,11,TRBV20-1
TGTGCCAGCAGCTCTACAGGGACCAACTATGGCTACACCTTC,CASSSTGTNYGYTF,-,TRBJ1-2,-,14,TRBV7-9
TGTGCCAGCAGCTTCTCTCCCCCCGGGACAGGAAAAAACATTCAGTACTTC,CASSFSPPGTGKNIQYF,TRBD1,TRBJ2-4,-,17,TRBV5-4
TGCAGCGTTGGAGAGGGTGGGGAAAAACTGTTTTTT,CSVGEGGEKLFF,-,TRBJ1-4,-,12,TRBV29-1
TGTGCCAGCTCACAGACAGGGGGCGGACAGCCCCAGCATTTT,CASSQTGGGQPQHF,TRBD1,TRBJ1-5,-,14,TRBV18
TGTGCCAGCTCACCAGTCCATCCGGGACCGAACACCGGGGAGCTGTTTTTT,CASSPVHPGPNTGELFF,-,TRBJ2-2,-,17,TRBV18
TGTGCCAGCAGCCAAGATAGACAGCGTGGCTACACCTTC,CASSQDRQRGYTF,-,TRBJ1-2,-,13,TRBV4-2
TGTGCCAGCAGCTTGAAACAGGGGGCGTCTCAGCCCCAGCATTTT,CASSLKQGASQPQHF,TRBD1,TRBJ1-5,few,15,TRBV11-3
TGTGCCAGCAGCTTGGTGGCAGGGGGGGTTGAAAAACTGTTTTTT,CASSLVAGGVEKLFF,TRBD1,TRBJ1-4,-,15,TRBV5-5
TGTGCCAGCTCACCGGACAGGGAAAAACTGTTTTTT,CASSPDREKLFF,TRBD1,TRBJ1-4,-,12,TRBV18
TGTGCCAGCAGGGGACAGGTAGTGTGGTATGGCTACACCTTC,CASRGQVVWYGYTF,TRBD1,TRBJ1-2,few,14,TRBV2
TGTGCCAGTGGTACAGGGGGCAATCAGCCCCAGCATTTT,CASGTGGNQPQHF,TRBD1,TRBJ1-5,-,13,TRBV6-4
TGTGCCAGCACCAGGGCCCAAAATGAAAAACTGTTTTTT,CASTRAQNEKLFF,-,TRBJ1-4,-,13,TRBV6-6
TGTGCCATCAGTGACAATCTTCGGGTCTTAGGCACAGATACGCAGTATTTT,CAISDNLRVLGTDTQYF,-,TRBJ2-3,-,17,TRBV10-3